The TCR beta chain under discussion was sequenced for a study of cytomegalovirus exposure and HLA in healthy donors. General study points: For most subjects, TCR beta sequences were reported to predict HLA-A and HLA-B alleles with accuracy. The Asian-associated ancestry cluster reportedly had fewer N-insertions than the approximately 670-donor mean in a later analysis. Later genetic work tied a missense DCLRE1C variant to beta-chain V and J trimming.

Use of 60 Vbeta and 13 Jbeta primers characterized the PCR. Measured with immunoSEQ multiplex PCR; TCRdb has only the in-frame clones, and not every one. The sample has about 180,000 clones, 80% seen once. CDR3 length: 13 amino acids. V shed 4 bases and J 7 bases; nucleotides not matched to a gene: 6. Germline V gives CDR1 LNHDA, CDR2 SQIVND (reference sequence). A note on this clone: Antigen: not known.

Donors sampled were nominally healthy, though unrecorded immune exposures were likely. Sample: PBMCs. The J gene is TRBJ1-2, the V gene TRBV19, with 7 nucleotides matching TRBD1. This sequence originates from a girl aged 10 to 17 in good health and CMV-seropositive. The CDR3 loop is CASSTDRVPGYTF. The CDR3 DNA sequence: TGTGCCAGTAGTACCGACAGGGTCCCTGGCTACACCTTC.